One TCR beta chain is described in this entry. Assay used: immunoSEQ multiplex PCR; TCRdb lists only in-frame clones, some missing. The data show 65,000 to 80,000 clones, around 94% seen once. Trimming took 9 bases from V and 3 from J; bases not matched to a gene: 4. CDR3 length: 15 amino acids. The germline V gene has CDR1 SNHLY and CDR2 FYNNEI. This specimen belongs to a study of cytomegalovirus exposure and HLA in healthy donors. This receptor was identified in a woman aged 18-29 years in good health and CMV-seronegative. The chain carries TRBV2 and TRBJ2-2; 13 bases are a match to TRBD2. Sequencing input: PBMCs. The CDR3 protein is CASTGLAGYTGELFF. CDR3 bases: TGTGCCAGTACGGGACTAGCGGGGTACACCGGGGAGCTGTTTTTT. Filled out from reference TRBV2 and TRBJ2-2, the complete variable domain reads EPEVTQTPSHQVTQMGQEVILRCVPISNHLYFYWYRQILGQKVEFLVSFYNNEISEKSEIFDDQFSVERPDGSNFTLKIRSTKLEDSAMYFCASTGLAGYTGELFFGEGSRLTVL.